This paragraph covers one TCR beta chain sequence. Its specificity is not known. The CDR3 ends on some other residue instead of the conserved phenylalanine or tryptophan, so this is likely a read error. The data were taken from a study of molecular identifiers for immune sequencing clone quantification. As for the study in general: The replicates split RNA from around 18,000 or 91,000 naive CD8 cells five ways and sequenced four. General observations from the study: The share of molecules held by clones above 20 RNA copies was over 97% in effector cells and under 1% in naive cells. Detectable among 800,000 to 1,000,000 naive cells, according to reports, was Jurkat TCR RNA spiked in from one cell.

Bulk TCR libraries used previously described methods and listed TCR primers. TCRdb reprocessed the PCR reads with MiXCR, giving one entry per CDR3 protein. This table has 550,000 to 750,000 distinct CDR3 sequences, 15% to 20% appearing once. The CDR3 is 16 amino acids. V lost 3 bases and J 2 bases, leaving 16 bases between the germline ends. Germline CDR1 reads MGHRA; CDR2 reads YSYEKL. This TCR derives from a human donor in good health. Some libraries in this study had Jurkat cell RNA spiked in. Sequencing was done on a sample of naive CD8+ T cells from blood, with Jurkat cell RNA spiked in. Specified subset: FACS-sorted CD8+CD4-CCR7+CD45RA+ naive T cells. The genes are TRBV4-1 and TRBJ2-5; maybe TRBD1 (8 bases). Written as DNA, the CDR3 is TGCGCCAGCAGCCACCCCGACAGGGGACTACAAGAGACCCAGTACCTC. This sequence encodes CASSHPDRGLQETQYL.